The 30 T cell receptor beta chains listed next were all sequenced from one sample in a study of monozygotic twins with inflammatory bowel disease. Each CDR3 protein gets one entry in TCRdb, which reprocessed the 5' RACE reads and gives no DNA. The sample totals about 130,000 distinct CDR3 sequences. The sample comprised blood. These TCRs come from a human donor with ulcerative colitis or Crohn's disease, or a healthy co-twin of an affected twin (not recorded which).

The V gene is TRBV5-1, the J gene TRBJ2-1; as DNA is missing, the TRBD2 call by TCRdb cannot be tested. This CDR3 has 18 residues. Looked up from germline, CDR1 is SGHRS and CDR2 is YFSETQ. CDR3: CASSLRAPGLADYNEQFF.

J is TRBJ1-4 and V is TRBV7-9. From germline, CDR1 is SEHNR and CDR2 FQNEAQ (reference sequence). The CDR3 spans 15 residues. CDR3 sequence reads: CASSLATARDQKLFF.

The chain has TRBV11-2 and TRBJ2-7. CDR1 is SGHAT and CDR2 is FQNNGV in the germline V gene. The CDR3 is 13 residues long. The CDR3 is CASSLGGGYEQYF.

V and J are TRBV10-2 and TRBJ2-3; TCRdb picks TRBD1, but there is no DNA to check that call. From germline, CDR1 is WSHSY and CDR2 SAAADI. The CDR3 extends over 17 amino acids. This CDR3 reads CASSDYAGDVGTDTQYF.

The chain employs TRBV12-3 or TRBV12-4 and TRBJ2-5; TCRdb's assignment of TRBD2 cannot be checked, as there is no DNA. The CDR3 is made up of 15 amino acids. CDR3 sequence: CASSPLAGAQETQYF.

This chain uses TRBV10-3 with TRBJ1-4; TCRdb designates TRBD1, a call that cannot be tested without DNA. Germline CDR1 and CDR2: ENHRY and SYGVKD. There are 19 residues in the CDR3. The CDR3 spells CAISEFGTGGSQTNEKLFF.

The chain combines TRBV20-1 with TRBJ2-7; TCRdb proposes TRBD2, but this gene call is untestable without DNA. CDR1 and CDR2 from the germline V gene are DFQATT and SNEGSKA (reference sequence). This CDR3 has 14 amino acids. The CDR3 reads CSAGASGRPNEQYF.

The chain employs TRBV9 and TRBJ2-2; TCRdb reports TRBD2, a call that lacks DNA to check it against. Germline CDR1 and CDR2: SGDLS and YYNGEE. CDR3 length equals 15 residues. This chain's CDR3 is CASTWGLGNTGELFF.

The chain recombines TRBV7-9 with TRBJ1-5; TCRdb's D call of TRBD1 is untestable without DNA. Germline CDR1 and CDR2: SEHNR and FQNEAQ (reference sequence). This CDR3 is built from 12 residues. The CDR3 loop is CASSSRGQPQHF.

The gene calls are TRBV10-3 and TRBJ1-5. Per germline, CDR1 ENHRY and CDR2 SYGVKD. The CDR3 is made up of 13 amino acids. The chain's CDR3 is CAISGGSNQPQHF.

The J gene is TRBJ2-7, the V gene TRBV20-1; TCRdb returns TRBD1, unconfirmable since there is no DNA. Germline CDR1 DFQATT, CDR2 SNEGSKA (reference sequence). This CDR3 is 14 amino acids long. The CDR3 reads CSARDSGGPYEQYF.

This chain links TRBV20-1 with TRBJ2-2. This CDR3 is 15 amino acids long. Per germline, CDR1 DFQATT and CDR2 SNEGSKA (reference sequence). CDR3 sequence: CSARGMGFGTGELFF.

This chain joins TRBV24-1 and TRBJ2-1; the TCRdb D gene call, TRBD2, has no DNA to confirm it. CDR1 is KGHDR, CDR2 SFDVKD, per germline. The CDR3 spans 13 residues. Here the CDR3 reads CAVGREFRNEQFF.

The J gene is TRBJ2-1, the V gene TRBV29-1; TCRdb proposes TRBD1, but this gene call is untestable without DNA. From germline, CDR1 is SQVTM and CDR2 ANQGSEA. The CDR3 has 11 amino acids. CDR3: CSVLRGRRQFF.

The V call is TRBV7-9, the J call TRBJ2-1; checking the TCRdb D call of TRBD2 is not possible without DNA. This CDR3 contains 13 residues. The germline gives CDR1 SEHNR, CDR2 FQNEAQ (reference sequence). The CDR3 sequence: CASSFMRDNEQFF.

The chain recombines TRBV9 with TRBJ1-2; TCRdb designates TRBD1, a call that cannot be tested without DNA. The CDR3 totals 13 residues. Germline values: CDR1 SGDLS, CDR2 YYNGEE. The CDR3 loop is CASSAPDRNGYTF.

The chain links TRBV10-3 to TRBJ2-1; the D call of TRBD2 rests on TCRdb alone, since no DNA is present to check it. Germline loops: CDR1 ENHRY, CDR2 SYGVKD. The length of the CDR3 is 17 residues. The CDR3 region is CAISESTSGREYNEQFF.

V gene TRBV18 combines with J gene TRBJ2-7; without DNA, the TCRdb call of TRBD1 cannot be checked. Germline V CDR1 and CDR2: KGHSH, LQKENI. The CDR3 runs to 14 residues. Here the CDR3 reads CASSHGQSGFGQYF.

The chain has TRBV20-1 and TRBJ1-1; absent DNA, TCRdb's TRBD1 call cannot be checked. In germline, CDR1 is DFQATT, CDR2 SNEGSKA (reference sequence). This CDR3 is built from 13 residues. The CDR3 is CSATKTGRTEAFF.

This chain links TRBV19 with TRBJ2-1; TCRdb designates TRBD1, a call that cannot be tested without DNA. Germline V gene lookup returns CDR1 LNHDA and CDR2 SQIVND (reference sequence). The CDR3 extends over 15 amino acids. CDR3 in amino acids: CASSMGGQGVGEQFF.

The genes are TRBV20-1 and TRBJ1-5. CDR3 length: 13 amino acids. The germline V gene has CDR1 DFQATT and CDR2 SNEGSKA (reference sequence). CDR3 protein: CSARAGGNQPQHF.

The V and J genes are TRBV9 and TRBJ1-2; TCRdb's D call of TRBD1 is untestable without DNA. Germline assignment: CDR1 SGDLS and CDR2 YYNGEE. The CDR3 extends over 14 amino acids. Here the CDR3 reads CASSATGGVYGYTF.

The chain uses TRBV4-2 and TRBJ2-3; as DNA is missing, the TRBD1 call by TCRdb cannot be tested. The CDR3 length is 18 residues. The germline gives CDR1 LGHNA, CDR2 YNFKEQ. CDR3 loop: CASSQDGAAGPSTDTQYF.

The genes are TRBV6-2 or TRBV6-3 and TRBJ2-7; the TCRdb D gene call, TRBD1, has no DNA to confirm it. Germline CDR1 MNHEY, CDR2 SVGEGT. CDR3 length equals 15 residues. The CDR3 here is CASSKLGTVSYEQYF.

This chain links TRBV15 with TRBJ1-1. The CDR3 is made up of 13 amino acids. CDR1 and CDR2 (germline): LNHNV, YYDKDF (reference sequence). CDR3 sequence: CATSGRGAQGAFF.

CDR3 sequence reads: CASTLKTGSNTEAFF. V and J are TRBV12-3 or TRBV12-4 and TRBJ1-1; checking the TCRdb D call of TRBD1 is not possible without DNA. The CDR3 has 15 residues.

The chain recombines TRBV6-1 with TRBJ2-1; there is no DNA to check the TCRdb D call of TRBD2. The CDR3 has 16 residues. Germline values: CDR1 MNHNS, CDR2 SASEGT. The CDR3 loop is CASSGGLAVTYNEQFF.

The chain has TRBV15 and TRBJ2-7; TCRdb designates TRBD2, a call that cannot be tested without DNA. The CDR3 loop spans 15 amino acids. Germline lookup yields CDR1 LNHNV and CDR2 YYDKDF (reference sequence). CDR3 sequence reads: CATSRDFGLPYEQYF.

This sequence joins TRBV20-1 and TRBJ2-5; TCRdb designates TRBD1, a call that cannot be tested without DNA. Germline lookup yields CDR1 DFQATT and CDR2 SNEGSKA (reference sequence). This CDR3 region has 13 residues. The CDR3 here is CSARRRAEETQYF.

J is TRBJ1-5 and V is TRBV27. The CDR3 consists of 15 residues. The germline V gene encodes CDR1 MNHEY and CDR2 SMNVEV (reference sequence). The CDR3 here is CASSLVGGASQPQHF.